These 27 T cell receptor beta chains share one sample of origin, sequenced in a study of shared clonotypes between healthy human individuals. Only in-frame clones appear in the TCRdb table, and some are missing; sequencing was by immunoSEQ multiplex PCR. The sample carries 1.6 million or so clones, around 98.5% recorded once. Sample: naive CD4+ T cells sorted from blood. The subset is: CD45RA+ positively selected. These TCRs come from a man aged 25 to 40 in good health.

J is TRBJ1-1 and V is TRBV5-6; D is undetermined. Per germline, CDR1 SGHDT and CDR2 YYEEEE. The germline V and J ends were trimmed by 2 bases and 7 bases, with 9 bases remaining between them. This CDR3 has 12 residues. The CDR3 DNA follows: TGTGCCAGCAGCTTTCCTTGGGGTGAAGCTTTCTTT. Its translation is CASSFPWGEAFF.

This clone was counted once. This chain connects TRBV2 to TRBJ2-2; the D gene could be TRBD1 or TRBD2 (5 bases each). This CDR3 contains 17 residues. Germline V gene sequence: CDR1 SNHLY, CDR2 FYNNEI. The V end was cut by 7 bases, the J end by 3 bases, with 21 bases between. CDR3 sequence: CASIPKGRRGDTGELFF. The DNA for the CDR3 is TGTGCCAGCATCCCGAAGGGGCGGAGAGGGGACACCGGGGAGCTGTTTTTT.

The chain is built from TRBV29-1 and TRBJ2-3, with TRBD2 identical over 10 bases. This CDR3 comprises 15 residues. Germline CDR1 reads SQVTM; CDR2 reads ANQGSEA. Losses at the gene ends were 6 bases for V and 2 bases for J; bases not matched to a gene: 8. This CDR3 reads CSVGPSGRFTDTQYF. As DNA, the CDR3 is TGCAGCGTGGGACCTAGCGGGAGATTCACAGATACGCAGTATTTT.

The chain joins TRBV28 to TRBJ2-2; TRBD2 matches at 16 bases. With 5 bases clipped from V and 9 bases from J, the junction kept 6 bases outside the gene matches. The CDR3 loop spans 16 amino acids. The V gene's germline CDR1 is MDHEN and CDR2 SYDVKM. CDR3 sequence: CASSPPGLAGGWELFF. Written as DNA, the CDR3 is TGTGCCAGCAGTCCCCCGGGACTAGCGGGAGGGTGGGAGCTGTTTTTT.

V and J are TRBV18 and TRBJ2-7, with a weak D call TRBD1 (5 bases). The germline V and J ends were trimmed by 1 base and 3 bases, with 10 bases remaining between them. Germline CDR1 reads KGHSH; CDR2 reads LQKENI. This CDR3 comprises 14 residues. As DNA, the CDR3 is TGTGCCAGCTCACCACAAGCGACAGACTACGAGCAGTACTTC. It yields the protein CASSPQATDYEQYF.

The chain couples TRBV7-9 to TRBJ2-1; TRBD2 aligns across 11 bases. V shed 3 bases and J 8 bases; nucleotides not matched to a gene: 6. Germline CDR1 SEHNR, CDR2 FQNEAQ (reference sequence). The CDR3 totals 15 residues. The CDR3 region is CASSLTSGKVYEQFF. CDR3 in DNA: TGTGCCAGCAGCTTGACTAGCGGGAAGGTCTATGAGCAGTTCTTC. Variable domain in full (rest from reference TRBV7-9 and TRBJ2-1): DTGVSQNPRHKITKRGQNVTFRCDPISEHNRLYWYRQTLGQGPEFLTYFQNEAQLEKSRLLSDRFSAERPKGSFSTLEIQRTEQGDSAMYLCASSLTSGKVYEQFFGPGTRLTVL.

The V gene is TRBV9, the J gene TRBJ1-1, with a tentative D call TRBD1 (6 bases). V lost 5 bases to trimming and J lost 3 bases, with 8 bases between them. CDR3 length: 12 residues. The germline CDR1 and CDR2 sequences are SGDLS and YYNGEE. The CDR3 region is CASRSGDTEAFF. The CDR3 DNA reads as TGTGCCAGCAGATCAGGGGACACTGAAGCTTTCTTT.

This chain joins TRBV7-9 and TRBJ2-2; D is unresolved. This CDR3 is 16 amino acids long. The V gene lost 5 bases and the J gene lost 4 bases, with 17 bases spanning the gap. CDR1 and CDR2 from the germline V gene are SEHNR and FQNEAQ (reference sequence). The CDR3 DNA follows: TGTGCCAGCAGCCCCTCTCGCGAGGTTGTCACCGGGGAGCTGTTTTTT. It encodes CASSPSREVVTGELFF.

The chain has TRBV30 and TRBJ2-7, with D perhaps TRBD2 (5 bases). The CDR3 has 14 amino acids. V was shortened by 2 bases and J by 3 bases, with 14 bases between the two germline ends. Germline values: CDR1 GTSNPN, CDR2 SVGIG (reference sequence). CDR3 residues: CAWSPLPGIYEQYF. The CDR3, as DNA: TGTGCCTGGAGTCCACTCCCCGGGATCTACGAGCAGTACTTC.

This sequence joins TRBV5-1 and TRBJ2-1; TRBD2 aligns across 12 bases. The ends lost 2 bases at V and 9 bases at J; junction bases unmatched: 9. Germline loops: CDR1 SGHRS, CDR2 YFSETQ. This CDR3 is built from 16 residues. CDR3 protein: CASSFALAGGNGEQFF. Written as DNA, the CDR3 is TGCGCCAGCAGCTTTGCACTAGCGGGAGGTAACGGTGAGCAGTTCTTC.

V and J are TRBV25-1 and TRBJ2-3; D could derive from TRBD1 or TRBD2 (5 bases each). The germline gives CDR1 MGHDK, CDR2 SYGVNS. The CDR3 has 14 residues. Deletions cut 2 bases from V and 1 base from J, with 7 bases between. In DNA, the CDR3 is TGTGCCAGCAGTGAAATGGGGGGCACAGATACGCAGTATTTT. Its protein product is CASSEMGGTDTQYF.

This chain connects TRBV18 to TRBJ1-3, with D unclear. The CDR3 spans 16 residues. V lost 1 base and J lost 4, with 14 bases in between. The germline V gene has CDR1 KGHSH and CDR2 LQKENI. The CDR3 protein is CASSPLTSGVGNTIYF. CDR3 in DNA: TGTGCCAGCTCACCACTTACATCAGGTGTCGGAAACACCATATATTTT.

V and J are TRBV5-4 and TRBJ2-1, with TRBD1 matching over 10 bases. The trim removed 7 bases at V and 4 bases at J, leaving 11 bases unmatched. The CDR3 has 16 amino acids. Germline CDR1 reads SGHNT; CDR2 reads YYREEE (reference sequence). The CDR3 sequence: CASSLAGTGAYNEQFF. CDR3 bases: TGTGCCAGCTCCCTCGCCGGGACAGGGGCTTACAATGAGCAGTTCTTC.

This sequence joins TRBV29-1 and TRBJ1-1; D uncertain. Trimming took 4 bases from V and 0 from J, leaving 9 bases between them. The V gene's germline CDR1 is SQVTM and CDR2 ANQGSEA. The CDR3 runs 13 residues. As DNA, the CDR3 is TGCAGCGTTGCCCCTAACTTGAACACTGAAGCTTTCTTT. Translation gives CSVAPNLNTEAFF.

This clone has a single count. This chain links TRBV28 with TRBJ1-2; the D gene is possibly TRBD1 (5 bases). The ends were cut back, 4 bases at V and 10 bases at J, with 13 bases in the middle. Germline CDR1 and CDR2: MDHEN and SYDVKM. The CDR3 loop spans 12 amino acids. The CDR3 spells CASSSVLDNYTF. CDR3 nucleotide sequence: TGTGCCAGCAGTTCGGTTTTGGACAACTACACCTTC.

The V call is TRBV18, the J call TRBJ2-7; TRBD1 agrees at 10 bases. With V trimmed by 5 bases and J by 6 bases, 10 bases remained unmatched. The CDR3 runs to 15 residues. CDR1 is KGHSH and CDR2 is LQKENI in the germline V gene. This CDR3 is CASSTDGQGVVEQYF. DNA for the CDR3: TGTGCCAGCTCAACCGATGGACAGGGGGTGGTCGAGCAGTACTTC. Complete variable domain (other parts from reference TRBV18 and TRBJ2-7): NAGVMQNPRHLVRRRGQEARLRCSPMKGHSHVYWYRQLPEEGLKFMVYLQKENIIDESGMPKERFSAEFPKEGPSILRIQQVVRGDSAAYFCASSTDGQGVVEQYFGPGTRLTVT.

V gene TRBV9 combines with J gene TRBJ2-1; TRBD2 matches at 7 bases. The CDR3 spans 15 residues. With V trimmed by 7 bases and J by 6 bases, 13 bases remained unmatched. Germline loops: CDR1 SGDLS, CDR2 YYNGEE. CDR3 sequence: CASSGRELPLNEQFF. DNA for the CDR3: TGTGCCAGCTCGGGGAGGGAGCTCCCCCTCAATGAGCAGTTCTTC.

This sequence joins TRBV28 and TRBJ2-1; 13 bases map to TRBD2. The germline V gene has CDR1 MDHEN and CDR2 SYDVKM. The CDR3 length is 17 residues. J gave up 9 bases and V 4 bases, and 12 bases lay outside the gene matches. The DNA of the CDR3 is TGTGCCAGCAGTTCTTCCCCGGGACTAGCGGGATATTCTGAGCAGTTCTTC. Its translation: CASSSSPGLAGYSEQFF.

This clone was seen just once. The rearrangement uses TRBV5-1 and TRBJ2-7, with TRBD1 identical over 8 bases. Germline CDR1 and CDR2: SGHRS and YFSETQ. This CDR3 has 15 amino acids. V shed 4 bases, J shed 2 bases, and the junction held 8 bases outside the gene matches. Here the CDR3 DNA reads TGCGCCAGCAGCGGAGACAGGGGATCCGCCTACGAGCAGTACTTC. Translating it yields CASSGDRGSAYEQYF.

This clone was recorded once. V is TRBV18 and J is TRBJ2-5; TRBD2 agrees at 7 bases. Germline V gene sequence: CDR1 KGHSH, CDR2 LQKENI. The V and J ends lost 6 bases and 1 base, in that order; junction bases with no gene match: 5. CDR3 length: 14 amino acids. CDR3 bases: TGTGCCAGCTCGCCCGCGGGAGTCCAAGAGACCCAGTACTTC. This sequence encodes CASSPAGVQETQYF.

This chain connects TRBV15 to TRBJ2-3; 14 bases are shared with TRBD2. This CDR3 comprises 18 residues. Trimming at V came to 5 bases and at J to 1 base, leaving 8 bases not matched to a gene. CDR1 and CDR2 (germline): LNHNV, YYDKDF (reference sequence). This CDR3 is CATSGGLAGVYGTDTQYF. The CDR3 DNA reads as TGTGCCACCAGCGGGGGACTAGCGGGAGTTTACGGCACAGATACGCAGTATTTT.

To note about this clone: The sample contains more than one DNA sequence encoding this CDR3. This chain connects TRBV18 to TRBJ1-5; D is possibly TRBD1 (5 bases). V shed 2 bases and J shed 1 base, with 9 bases lying between them. This CDR3 has 15 amino acids. CDR1 is KGHSH and CDR2 is LQKENI in the germline V gene. CDR3: CASSPSGGSNQPQHF. The CDR3, as DNA: TGTGCCAGCTCACCATCCGGGGGAAGCAATCAGCCCCAGCATTTT.

The chain joins TRBV27 to TRBJ2-1, with 8 bases matching TRBD2. Per germline, CDR1 MNHEY and CDR2 SMNVEV (reference sequence). This CDR3 has 19 amino acids. V trimming: 5 bases; J trimming: 7 bases; junction bases outside the gene matches: 22. CDR3 residues: CASSPVSRLSGLAGNEQFF. CDR3 nucleotide sequence: TGTGCCAGCAGTCCCGTCTCCCGGTTATCTGGACTAGCAGGGAATGAGCAGTTCTTC.

The genes are TRBV30 and TRBJ2-5, with 7 bases lining up with TRBD2. V lost 2 bases, J lost 4 bases, and 4 bases stayed unmatched. From germline, CDR1 is GTSNPN and CDR2 SVGIG (reference sequence). The CDR3 covers 13 residues. The DNA of the CDR3 is TGTGCCTGGAGTATAGGACTAGGAGAGACCCAGTACTTC. It specifies CAWSIGLGETQYF.

This clone has only one observation. The chain has TRBV7-8 and TRBJ1-1, with 8 bases matching TRBD1. The trim removed 5 bases at V and 8 bases at J, leaving 7 bases unmatched. Germline V gene sequence: CDR1 SGHVS, CDR2 FQNEAQ. The CDR3 totals 13 residues. The CDR3 sequence is CASSTNRGIEAFF. CDR3 sequence (DNA): TGTGCCAGCAGCACCAACAGGGGGATAGAAGCTTTCTTT. The full variable domain, its missing parts supplied by reference TRBV7-8 and TRBJ1-1, is GAGVSQSPRYKVAKRGQDVALRCDPISGHVSLFWYQQALGQGPEFLTYFQNEAQLDKSGLPSDRFFAERPEGSVSTLKIQRTQQEDSAVYLCASSTNRGIEAFFGQGTRLTVV.

The V gene is TRBV15, the J gene TRBJ1-1; no firm D call. The germline gives CDR1 LNHNV, CDR2 YYDKDF (reference sequence). Trimming cost V 7 bases and J 0 bases, with 12 bases left between them. This CDR3 spans 14 amino acids. CDR3 in amino acids: CATNLPGVNTEAFF. In DNA, the CDR3 is TGTGCCACCAATTTACCTGGGGTGAACACTGAAGCTTTCTTT.

The genes are TRBV29-1 and TRBJ1-5; the D is unclear. Trimming took 4 bases from V and 4 from J, leaving 11 bases between them. Germline V gene data show CDR1 as SQVTM and CDR2 as ANQGSEA. The CDR3 totals 13 residues. The CDR3 spells CSVGHGKNQPQHF. The CDR3 DNA follows: TGCAGCGTTGGGCACGGAAAAAATCAGCCCCAGCATTTT.